This T cell receptor (beta chain) was recovered during a study of Graves' ophthalmopathy and Graves' hyperthyroidism. J gave up 5 bases and V 3 bases, and 6 bases lay outside the gene matches. Germline CDR1 is SGDLS and CDR2 is YYNGEE. The CDR3 contains 14 residues. The authors amplified TCR beta CDR3 regions from RNA transcripts. HTBI primers served in a first-round RT-PCR, which a second-round multiplex PCR followed. TCRdb passed the multiplex PCR reads through MiXCR, listing each CDR3 protein once. The sample has 600,000 to 650,000 distinct CDR3 sequences; about 20% are singletons. In regard to this clonotype: Just one base apart from a much larger clone, this may be a read error.

The chain uses TRBV9 and TRBJ2-7; 9 bases match TRBD2. This receptor was taken from a woman younger than 30 with stable Graves' hyperthyroidism. Some clones in this sample may be carry-over from other donors' samples. The sequencing sample was made of peripheral blood. CDR3 nucleotides: TGTGCCAGCAGCGCCGGGACTAGCAGCAACGAGCAGTACGTC. It translates to CASSAGTSSNEQYV.